This T cell receptor beta chain was found in a study of control samples from healthy donors and cancer patients. The CDR3 extends over 16 amino acids. Germline V gene data show CDR1 as MNHEY and CDR2 as SVGAGI. Germline trimming cut 2 bases from V and 6 bases from J; bases unmatched to any gene: 2. Measured with immunoSEQ multiplex PCR; TCRdb has only the in-frame clones, and not every one. The sample holds 100,000 to 110,000 clones, roughly 87% seen once. The source material was blood. The chain couples TRBV6-5 to TRBJ2-2, with 14 bases lining up with TRBD2. This receptor was obtained from a woman in her 50s in good health. In nucleotides, the CDR3 is TGTGCCAGCAGTTACGAGGGACTAGCGGGAGCCGGGGAGCTGTTTTTT. Translating gives CASSYEGLAGAGELFF.